The T cell receptor beta chain described here comes from a study of blood T cell repertoires in COVID-19. The V gene's germline CDR1 is LGHDT and CDR2 YNNKEL (reference sequence). V dropped 4 bases and J dropped 3; count of bases not matched to a gene: 5. The CDR3 has 15 amino acids. Sequencing was performed with immunoSEQ multiplex PCR; in TCRdb, only in-frame clones are kept and a portion is missing. In the table there are approximately 160,000 clones, around 84% of which are singletons. The study counted Cohort 3 donors as recovered given two negative PCRs, clearance, or symptom resolution. Sequencing was carried out using PBMCs or T cells enriched from blood (not recorded which). The gene calls are TRBV3-1 (or the pseudogene TRBV3-2) and TRBJ2-7, with TRBD2 matching over 11 bases. The origin of this receptor is a woman between 50 and 59 years old who had recovered from COVID-19. The CDR3 coding sequence is TGTGCCAGCAGCCCCACTAGCGGGGGTATCTACGAGCAGTACTTC. It encodes CASSPTSGGIYEQYF.